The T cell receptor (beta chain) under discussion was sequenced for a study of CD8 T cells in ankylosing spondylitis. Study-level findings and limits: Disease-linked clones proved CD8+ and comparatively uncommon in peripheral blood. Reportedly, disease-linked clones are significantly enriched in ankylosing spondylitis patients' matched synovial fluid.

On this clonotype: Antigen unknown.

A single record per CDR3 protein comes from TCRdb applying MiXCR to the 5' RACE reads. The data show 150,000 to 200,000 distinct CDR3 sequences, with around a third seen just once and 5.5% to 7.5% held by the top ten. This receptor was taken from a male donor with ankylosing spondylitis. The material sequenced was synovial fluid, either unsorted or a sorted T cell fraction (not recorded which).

In DNA, the CDR3 is TGTGCCAGCAGCTTACTAGCCGGCCAGGCCACGCAGTATTTT. Protein: CASSLLAGQATQYF. The chain joins TRBV7-2 to TRBJ2-3; TRBD2 is a possible D gene (5 bases). This CDR3 has 14 amino acids. With 2 bases removed from V and 9 bases from J, the gap between germline ends came to 15 bases. The germline gives CDR1 SGHTA, CDR2 FQGNSA.